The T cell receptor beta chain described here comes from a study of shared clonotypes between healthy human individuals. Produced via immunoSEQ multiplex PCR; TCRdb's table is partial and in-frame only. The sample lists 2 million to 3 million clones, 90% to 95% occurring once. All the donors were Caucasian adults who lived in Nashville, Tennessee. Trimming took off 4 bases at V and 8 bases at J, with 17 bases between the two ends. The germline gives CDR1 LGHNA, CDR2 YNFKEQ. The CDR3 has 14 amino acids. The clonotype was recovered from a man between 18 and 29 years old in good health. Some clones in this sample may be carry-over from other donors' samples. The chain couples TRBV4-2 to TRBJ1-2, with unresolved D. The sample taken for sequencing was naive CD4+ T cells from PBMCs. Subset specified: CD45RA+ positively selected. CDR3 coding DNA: TGTGCCAGCAGCCCGAAGGCCGGGCTGGACGGCTACACCTTC. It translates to CASSPKAGLDGYTF.